This T cell receptor (beta chain) is drawn from a study of CXCR3-negative and CXCR3-positive naive CD8 T cells (dated by TCRdb to the late 2010s). Regarding the study in general: About 135 million TRB reads were obtained in total, roughly 1.5 +/- 0.3 million reads per library. For the TRBV-TRBJ cluster analysis, the naive subsets came from a handful of donors, while the memory cells came from 3 donors. Data from ten or so donors, pooled across two independent experiments, went into the diversity and physicochemical repertoire analyses. Broad study findings and their caveats: Compared with CXCR3-negative naive cells, CXCR3-positive naive cells had TRB CDR3s with higher hydrophobicity (lower Kidera factor 4), lower energy, and higher strength and volume indices. Because surface CD5, which is linked to self-reactivity in mice, was comparable between the naive subsets, TCR interaction strength was also inferred from TRB CDR3 physicochemical properties. TRBV-TRBJ usage was similar between naive CXCR3-negative and CXCR3-positive cells from the same donor, while memory cells showed distinct patterns. Comparably high repertoire diversity was found in both naive subsets, whereas much lower repertoire diversity was found in memory CD8+ T cells. Freshly isolated PBMCs were used for most assays because CXCR3 expression went down partially after cryopreservation.

Each CD8+ T cell subset was flow-sorted in triplicate, with roughly 300,000 cells per subset placed directly into RLT lysis buffer. To keep memory contaminants out, a stringent definition of naive CD8+ T cells was applied: CD45RO-CCR7+CD27+CD95-. Standard density gradient centrifugation was used to isolate peripheral blood mononuclear cells from buffy coats. Naive CXCR3-negative and CXCR3-positive CD8+ T cells were flow-sorted on a FACSAria III. Total RNA was extracted from sorted cells using an RNeasy Mini Kit. Sequencing took place on a NextSeq 550. The Human TCR Profiling Kit (MiLaboratory) was used to prepare UMI-labeled 5' RACE TRB cDNA libraries. cDNA synthesis used the entire amount of extracted RNA, and PCR amplification then used the entire amount of cDNA produced. Libraries were prepared in parallel with an identical number of PCR cycles. The authors' analysis ran thus. With a minimum of two reads required per UMI, MIGEC and MiXCR pulled out about 50,000 +/- 9,200 unique UMI-labeled TRB cDNA molecules from each library. On average, each library contained approximately 40,000 +/- 10,000 functional in-frame TRB CDR3 nucleotide clonotypes without stop codons. Diversity metrics, including normalized Shannon-Wiener and Chao1, were computed in VDJtools after downsampling to 5000 UMI-labeled TRB molecules per sample. VDJtools was used to calculate clonotype-size-weighted physicochemical properties of the central five CDR3 residues, namely interaction energy, strength, volume and Kidera factor 4. Once TCRdb had reprocessed the reads, it stored one entry per CDR3 protein sequence and supplied no DNA. TCRdb's processing, not the authors' own work, is the source of the V and J calls. This sample's table lists tens of thousands of distinct CDR3 sequences. The top ten clones comprise about 1.6% of the sample.

The CDR3 runs 13 amino acids, cysteine and phenylalanine included. The DNA is unrecorded. CDR1 SGHVS and CDR2 FNYEAQ are derived from the germline V gene. This clonotype ranks as medium-sized (0.01 to 0.1%) by frequency alone, as no count is recorded. Its cognate antigen has yet to be identified. The rearrangement joined TRBV7-6 to TRBJ2-7; TCRdb lists TRBD1, though no DNA is available to test this call. The source material was naive CXCR3- CD8+ T cells from blood. Explained via the paper, the cell subset or site label denotes: CD45RO-CCR7+CD27+CD95- naive CD8+ T cells lacking CXCR3 (TNR3-). The clonotype originates from a human donor in good health. Some clones in this sample may be carry-over from other donors' samples. The encoded CDR3 is CASSAGTGNEQYF.